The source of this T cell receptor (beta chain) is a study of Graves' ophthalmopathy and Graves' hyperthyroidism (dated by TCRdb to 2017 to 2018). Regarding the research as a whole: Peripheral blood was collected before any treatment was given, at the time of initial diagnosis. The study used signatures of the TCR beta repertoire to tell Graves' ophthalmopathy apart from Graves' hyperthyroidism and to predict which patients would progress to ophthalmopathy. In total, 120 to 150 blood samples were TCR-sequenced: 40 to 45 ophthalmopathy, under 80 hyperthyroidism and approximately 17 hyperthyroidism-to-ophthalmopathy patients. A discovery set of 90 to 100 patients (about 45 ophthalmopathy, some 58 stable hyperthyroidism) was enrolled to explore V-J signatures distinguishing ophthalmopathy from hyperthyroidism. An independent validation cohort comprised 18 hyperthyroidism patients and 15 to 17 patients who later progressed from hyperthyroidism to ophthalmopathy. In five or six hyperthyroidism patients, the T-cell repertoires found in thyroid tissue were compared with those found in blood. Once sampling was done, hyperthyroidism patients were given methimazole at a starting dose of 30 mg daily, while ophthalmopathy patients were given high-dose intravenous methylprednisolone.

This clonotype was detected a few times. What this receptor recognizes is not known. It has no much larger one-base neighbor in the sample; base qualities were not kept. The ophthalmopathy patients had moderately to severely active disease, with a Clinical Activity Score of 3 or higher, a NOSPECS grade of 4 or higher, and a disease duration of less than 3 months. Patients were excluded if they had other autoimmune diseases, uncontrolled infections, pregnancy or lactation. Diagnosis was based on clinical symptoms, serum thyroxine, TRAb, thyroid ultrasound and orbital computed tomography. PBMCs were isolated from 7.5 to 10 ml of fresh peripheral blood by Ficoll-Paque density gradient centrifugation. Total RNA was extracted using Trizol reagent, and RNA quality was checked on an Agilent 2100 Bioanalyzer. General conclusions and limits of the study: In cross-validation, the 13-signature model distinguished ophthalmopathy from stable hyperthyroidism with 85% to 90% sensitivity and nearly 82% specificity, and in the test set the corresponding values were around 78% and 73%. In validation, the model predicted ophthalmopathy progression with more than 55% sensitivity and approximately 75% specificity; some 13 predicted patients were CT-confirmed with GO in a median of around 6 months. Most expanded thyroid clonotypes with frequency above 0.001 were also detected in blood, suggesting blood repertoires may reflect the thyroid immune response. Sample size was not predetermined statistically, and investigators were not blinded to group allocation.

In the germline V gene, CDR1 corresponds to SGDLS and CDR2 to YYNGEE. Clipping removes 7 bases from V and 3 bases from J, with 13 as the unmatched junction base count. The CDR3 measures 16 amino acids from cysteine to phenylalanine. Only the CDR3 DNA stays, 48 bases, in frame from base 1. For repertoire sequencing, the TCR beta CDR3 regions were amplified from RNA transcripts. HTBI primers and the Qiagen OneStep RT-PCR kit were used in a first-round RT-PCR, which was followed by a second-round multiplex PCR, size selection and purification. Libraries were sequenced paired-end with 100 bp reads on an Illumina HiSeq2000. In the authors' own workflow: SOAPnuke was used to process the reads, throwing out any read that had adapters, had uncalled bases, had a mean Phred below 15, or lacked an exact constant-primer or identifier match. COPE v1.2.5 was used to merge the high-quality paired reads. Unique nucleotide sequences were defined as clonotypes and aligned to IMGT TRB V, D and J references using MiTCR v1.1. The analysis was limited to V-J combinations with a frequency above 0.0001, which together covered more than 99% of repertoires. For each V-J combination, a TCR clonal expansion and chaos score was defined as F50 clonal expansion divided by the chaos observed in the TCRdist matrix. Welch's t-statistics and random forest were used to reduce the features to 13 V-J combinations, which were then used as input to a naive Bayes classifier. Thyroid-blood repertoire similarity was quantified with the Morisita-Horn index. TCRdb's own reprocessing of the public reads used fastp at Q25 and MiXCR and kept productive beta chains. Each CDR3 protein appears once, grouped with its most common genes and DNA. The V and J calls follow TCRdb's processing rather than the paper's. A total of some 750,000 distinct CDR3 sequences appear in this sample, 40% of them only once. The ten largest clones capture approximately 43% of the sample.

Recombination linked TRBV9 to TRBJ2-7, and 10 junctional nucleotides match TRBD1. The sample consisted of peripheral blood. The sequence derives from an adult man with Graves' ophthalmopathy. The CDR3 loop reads CASSPSRTGGFYEQYF. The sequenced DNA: TGTGCCAGCTCACCCTCACGGACAGGGGGATTCTACGAGCAGTACTTC.